Below, 9 T cell receptor beta chains from the same sample are listed, as sequenced in a study of cytomegalovirus exposure and HLA in healthy donors. PCR involved 60 Vbeta and 13 Jbeta primers. Clones were sequenced by immunoSEQ multiplex PCR, and TCRdb holds only the in-frame ones, with some missing. The sample has 110,000 or so clones, more than 60% seen once. The sequenced sample was PBMCs. These receptor sequences come from a female donor in good health and CMV-seronegative.

The rearrangement links TRBV7-9 to TRBJ2-7, with 8 bases lining up with TRBD2. Germline V lookup: CDR1 SEHNR, CDR2 FQNEAQ (reference sequence). The CDR3 has 17 amino acids. V gave up 5 bases and J gave up 0 bases; unmatched junction bases: 12. The CDR3 DNA reads as TGTGCCAGCAGCCCTAACTTGGCGGGGGGACTCTCCTACGAGCAGTACTTC. It codes for CASSPNLAGGLSYEQYF.

This sequence joins TRBV6-5 and TRBJ2-7; possible D gene TRBD1, 6 bases. This CDR3 comprises 15 residues. Trimming cost V 3 bases and J 4 bases, with 16 bases left between them. Germline loops: CDR1 MNHEY, CDR2 SVGAGI. The CDR3 bases are TGTGCCAGCAGTTATTTGGGGACAAGGCCTTACGAGCAGTACTTC. It codes for CASSYLGTRPYEQYF.

The V call is TRBV20-1, the J call TRBJ1-4; D is perhaps TRBD1 (5 bases). This CDR3 spans 11 amino acids. CDR1 is DFQATT, CDR2 SNEGSKA, per germline (reference sequence). CDR3 protein: CSARGNEKLFF. Written as DNA, the CDR3 is TGCAGCGCCCGGGGGAATGAAAAACTGTTTTTT.

The chain recombines TRBV10-1 with TRBJ2-3; 14 bases are shared with TRBD2. CDR3 length: 19 amino acids. Germline V CDR1 and CDR2: WNHNN, SYGVQD (reference sequence). V trimming: 6 bases; J trimming: 2 bases; junction bases outside the gene matches: 13. The CDR3 nucleotides read TGCGCCAGCAGAGCCGGGACTAGCGGGGGCCCGGTTCCCACAGATACGCAGTATTTT. Its translation: CASRAGTSGGPVPTDTQYF.

The J gene is TRBJ2-7, the V gene TRBV5-1; TRBD1 matches at 7 bases. CDR3 length: 17 amino acids. V lost 4 bases, J lost 7 bases, and 20 bases stayed unmatched. CDR1 is SGHRS and CDR2 is YFSETQ in the germline V gene. CDR3 sequence reads: CASSEGNAPARGQEQYF. For the CDR3, the DNA is TGCGCCAGCAGCGAAGGTAACGCCCCCGCAAGGGGGCAAGAGCAGTACTTC. Full variable domain (rest looked up from reference TRBV5-1 and TRBJ2-7): KAGVTQTPRYLIKTRGQQVTLSCSPISGHRSVSWYQQTPGQGLQFLFEYFSETQRNKGNFPGRFSGRQFSNSRSEMNVSTLELGDSALYLCASSEGNAPARGQEQYFGPGTRLTVT.

The J gene is TRBJ2-2, the V gene TRBV27; D gene unclear. This CDR3 has 11 residues. The V and J ends lost 10 bases and 6 bases respectively, with 9 bases between them. The germline V gene encodes CDR1 MNHEY and CDR2 SMNVEV (reference sequence). Here the CDR3 reads CATSSSGELFF. CDR3 coding DNA: TGTGCCACCAGCTCCTCCGGGGAGCTGTTTTTT.

V gene TRBV6-5 combines with J gene TRBJ1-5, with 7 bases identical to TRBD1. The CDR3 has 12 residues. The germline V gene encodes CDR1 MNHEY and CDR2 SVGAGI. The V gene end was trimmed by 5 bases and the J gene end by 11 bases; junction bases not matched to a gene: 6. CDR3 bases: TGTGCCAGCAGTAATCGAACAGGGGCCCAGCATTTT. It translates to CASSNRTGAQHF.

The chain has TRBV21-1 and TRBJ1-5; TRBD1, the D gene given by the table, was not confirmed from the DNA. TRBV21-1 is described as a pseudogene. The CDR3 is 15 amino acids. CDR3 nucleotides: TGTGCCAGCAGCATAGGGGAGAGGGGGTCCCAGCCCCAGCATTTT. Its translation: CASSIGERGSQPQHF.

For this clone: A junction boundary mismatches the germline segment, possibly from a read error. The chain recombines TRBV6-1 with TRBJ1-3, with D perhaps TRBD1 (6 bases). The germline V gene has CDR1 MNHNS and CDR2 SASEGT. The CDR3 totals 17 residues. The CDR3 DNA reads TGTGCCAGCAGCGAAGGAAGGTGGCAGGGGAGTGGAAACACCATATATTTT. Protein product: CASSEGRWQGSGNTIYF.